The 19 T cell receptor beta chains below all came from one sample that was sequenced in a study of control samples from healthy donors and cancer patients. Sequenced by immunoSEQ multiplex PCR; TCRdb stores in-frame clones only, minus some. The data hold fewer than 100,000 clones, with roughly 82% observed a single time. Material for sequencing was blood. The receptors shown here come from an older woman in good health.

The chain has TRBV9 and TRBJ1-2; possibly TRBD1 for D (6 bases). V was clipped by 4 bases and J by 4 bases, with 14 bases between them. This CDR3 comprises 14 residues. Germline CDR1 is SGDLS and CDR2 is YYNGEE. CDR3 nucleotide sequence: TGTGCCAGCAGCCAGCTCGGGACAAGCTATGGCTACACCTTC. Residues: CASSQLGTSYGYTF.

The genes are TRBV12-5 and TRBJ2-5, with no clear D. The CDR3 contains 15 residues. The germline CDR1 and CDR2 sequences are LGHNT and FRNRAP. V was cut by 1 base and J by 2 bases, with 11 bases left in between. DNA for the CDR3: TGTGCTAGTGGTTTGGCGCCGGCCGATCAAGAGACCCAGTACTTC. It encodes CASGLAPADQETQYF.

The chain uses TRBV5-6 and TRBJ1-4, with 8 positions matching TRBD1. Germline CDR1 reads SGHDT; CDR2 reads YYEEEE. CDR3 length equals 15 residues. J lost 7 bases, V lost 1 base, and 6 bases had no gene match. The CDR3: CASSLFSGTGEKLFF. The CDR3, as DNA: TGTGCCAGCAGCTTGTTTTCAGGGACAGGTGAAAAACTGTTTTTT.

The V gene is TRBV19, the J gene TRBJ1-5; maybe TRBD1 (6 bases). The V and J ends lost 5 bases and 7 bases respectively, with 12 bases between them. Germline V CDR1 and CDR2: LNHDA, SQIVND (reference sequence). The CDR3 contains 13 residues. CDR3 DNA sequence: TGTGCCAGTAGTGACGGACAGTTCCAGCCCCAGCATTTT. It encodes CASSDGQFQPQHF.

This chain connects TRBV7-9 to TRBJ2-3, with TRBD2 matching over 11 bases. Germline V gives CDR1 SEHNR, CDR2 FQNEAQ (reference sequence). This CDR3 contains 16 residues. V gave up 5 bases and J gave up 1 base; unmatched junction bases: 5. CDR3 protein: CASSIGTSGGTDTQYF. The CDR3 coding sequence is TGTGCCAGCAGCATAGGGACTAGCGGAGGCACAGATACGCAGTATTTT.

Regarding this clone: Other DNA sequences in this sample translate to the same CDR3. The chain couples TRBV3-1 (or the pseudogene TRBV3-2) to TRBJ2-3; 7 bases align to TRBD2. Losses at the gene ends were 4 bases for V and 2 bases for J; bases not matched to a gene: 3. CDR1 LGHDT and CDR2 YNNKEL come from the germline V gene (reference sequence). This CDR3 spans 14 amino acids. The CDR3 reads CASSPRGSTDTQYF. CDR3 in DNA: TGTGCCAGCAGCCCGCGGGGGTCCACAGATACGCAGTATTTT.

This chain uses TRBV5-5 with TRBJ2-7; 9 positions match TRBD1. CDR1 and CDR2 from the germline V gene are SGHKS and YYEKEE (reference sequence). Trimming took 4 bases from V and 4 from J; bases not matched to a gene: 18. The length of the CDR3 is 18 residues. CDR3 loop: CASSLGQGLRVLTYEQYF. CDR3 DNA sequence: TGTGCCAGCAGCCTGGGACAGGGCTTGAGGGTTTTGACGTACGAGCAGTACTTC.

V and J are TRBV18 and TRBJ2-4, with 9 bases fitting TRBD1. With V trimmed by 6 bases and J by 2 bases, 5 bases remained unmatched. This CDR3 has 15 residues. Germline V gives CDR1 KGHSH, CDR2 LQKENI. The DNA of the CDR3 is TGTGCCAGCTCCCGGACAGGGGATCCCAAAAACATTCAGTACTTC. Amino acids: CASSRTGDPKNIQYF.

J is TRBJ1-1 and V is TRBV18, with D possibly matching TRBD1 (6 bases). The germline CDR1 and CDR2 sequences are KGHSH and LQKENI. The V gene lost 0 bases and the J gene lost 4 bases, with 15 bases spanning the gap. The CDR3 spans 16 residues. The CDR3 nucleotides are TGTGCCAGCTCACCACCCGGGCTAAGACAGGCCACTGAAGCTTTCTTT. Translated: CASSPPGLRQATEAFF.

The sample holds one count of this clone. The chain links TRBV19 to TRBJ1-6; D might be TRBD1 (5 bases). CDR1 is LNHDA, CDR2 SQIVND, per germline (reference sequence). The CDR3 has 13 residues. The germline V and J ends were trimmed by 2 bases and 10 bases, with 9 bases remaining between them. The CDR3 DNA is TGTGCCAGTAGTATAATCGGGGACTCACCCCTCCACTTT. This codes for CASSIIGDSPLHF. Full variable domain (outside the CDR3, taken from reference TRBV19 and TRBJ1-6): DGGITQSPKYLFRKEGQNVTLSCEQNLNHDAMYWYRQDPGQGLRLIYYSQIVNDFQKGDIAEGYSVSREKKESFPLTVTSAQKNPTAFYLCASSIIGDSPLHFGNGTRLTVT.

The chain links TRBV12-3 or TRBV12-4 to TRBJ1-1; D unclear. The CDR3 is 13 residues long. V was clipped by 5 bases and J by 3 bases, with 10 bases between them. The DNA for the CDR3 is TGTGCCAGCAGTCGGGAGTTCGACACTGAAGCTTTCTTT. It specifies CASSREFDTEAFF.

J is TRBJ2-7 and V is TRBV10-2; no reliable D call. Deletions cut 0 bases from V and 3 bases from J, with 6 bases between. This CDR3 is built from 13 residues. Germline V gives CDR1 WSHSY, CDR2 SAAADI. The CDR3 sequence: CASSESDLYEQYF. CDR3 sequence (DNA): TGCGCCAGCAGTGAGTCGGACCTCTACGAGCAGTACTTC.

In this sample, this clone turned up once. V usage is TRBV6-5 and J usage is TRBJ2-5; maybe TRBD2 (7 bases). The CDR3 is 14 residues long. Trimming pared 7 bases from V and 2 bases from J, leaving 14 bases between. CDR1 and CDR2 from the germline V gene are MNHEY and SVGAGI. CDR3 sequence: CASNRGGSQETQYF. As DNA, the CDR3 is TGTGCCAGCAATAGGGGGGGCTCTCAAGAGACCCAGTACTTC.

The chain combines TRBV19 with TRBJ2-1; 8 bases map to TRBD2. This CDR3 is 14 amino acids long. Germline values: CDR1 LNHDA, CDR2 SQIVND (reference sequence). V lost 7 bases, J lost 7 bases, and 9 bases stayed unmatched. DNA for the CDR3: TGTGCCAGTAACCCCAGCGGGAGCTTAAATGAGCAGTTCTTC. Its translation: CASNPSGSLNEQFF. The full variable domain, completed using reference TRBV19 and TRBJ2-1, is DGGITQSPKYLFRKEGQNVTLSCEQNLNHDAMYWYRQDPGQGLRLIYYSQIVNDFQKGDIAEGYSVSREKKESFPLTVTSAQKNPTAFYLCASNPSGSLNEQFFGPGTRLTVL.

The chain employs TRBV19 and TRBJ1-5; no firm D call. The CDR3 loop spans 16 amino acids. CDR1 is LNHDA and CDR2 is SQIVND in the germline V gene (reference sequence). V was cut by 5 bases and J by 0 bases, with 14 bases left in between. The DNA for the CDR3 is TGTGCCAGTAGTGACCAGGCCTCCAATAGCAATCAGCCCCAGCATTTT. Encoded protein: CASSDQASNSNQPQHF.

This clone is labeled medium-sized (0.01 to 0.1%). In the same sample, other DNA sequences code for this CDR3. The chain carries TRBV27 and TRBJ1-2, with D possibly being TRBD1 (5 bases). The CDR3 consists of 13 residues. From germline, CDR1 is MNHEY and CDR2 SMNVEV (reference sequence). The V end lost 5 bases, the J end lost 8 bases, and 15 bases lay between the germline ends. CDR3 loop: CASSPGGRNGYTF. The CDR3 DNA sequence: TGTGCCAGCAGTCCTGGGGGACGGAACGGCTACACCTTC.

V and J are TRBV5-1 and TRBJ1-2, with D maybe TRBD1 (5 bases). The CDR3 has 15 amino acids. Germline V gene data show CDR1 as SGHRS and CDR2 as YFSETQ. Trimming pared 2 bases from V and 4 bases from J, leaving 15 bases between. CDR3 in DNA: TGCGCCAGCAGCTTCACCGGGGGAAGCATCTATGGCTACACCTTC. Amino acids: CASSFTGGSIYGYTF.

Worth noting for this clone: Germline is not matched at one junction end, which may reflect a read error. The gene calls are TRBV3-1 (or the pseudogene TRBV3-2) and TRBJ2-5; D gene unclear. Germline CDR1 and CDR2: LGHDT and YNNKEL (reference sequence). The CDR3 contains 15 residues. The CDR3: CASSQAGYNPEAQYF. CDR3 DNA sequence: TGTGCCAGCAGCCAAGCGGGCTACAACCCAGAGGCCCAGTACTTC.

This chain connects TRBV24-1 to TRBJ2-3; 8 bases are shared with TRBD1. The CDR3 totals 13 residues. V lost 4 bases to trimming and J lost 9 bases; unmatched junction nucleotides: 5. Germline V gene lookup returns CDR1 KGHDR and CDR2 SFDVKD. The CDR3 bases are TGTGCCACCAGTGAATCAGGGGGCCGGACGCAGTATTTT. Residues: CATSESGGRTQYF.